Shown below are 30 T cell receptor beta chains from a single sample sequenced in a study of T cells in Graves' hyperthyroidism and ophthalmopathy. The TCR beta CDR3 regions underwent amplification using RNA transcripts as the source. The HTBI primer set was used in a first-round RT-PCR of the TCR CDR3. TCRdb used MiXCR to reprocess the multiplex PCR reads, holding one entry per CDR3 protein. The table lists under 400,000 distinct CDR3 sequences, 25% of them singletons, with about 70% in the top ten. What was sequenced was blood. Receptors were obtained from a man aged 45-60 years with Graves' hyperthyroidism.

In DNA form, the CDR3 reads TGCAGCGTTGGAGCAGGGGTCCCCGGGGAGCTGTTTTTT. Its translation: CSVGAGVPGELFF. The chain has TRBV29-1 and TRBJ2-2; D perhaps matches TRBD1 (6 bases). V lost 4 bases to trimming and J lost 6 bases, with 12 bases between them. Germline lookup yields CDR1 SQVTM and CDR2 ANQGSEA. The CDR3 sequence is 13 residues long.

This rearrangement joins TRBV2 to TRBJ1-1, with 8 bases that match TRBD1. The CDR3 consists of 14 residues. Per the germline V gene, CDR1 is SNHLY and CDR2 is FYNNEI. The ends lost 3 bases at V and 1 base at J; junction bases unmatched: 1. CDR3 sequence (DNA): TGTGCCAGCAGTGATCAGGGGGCGAACACTGAAGCTTTCTTT. Protein: CASSDQGANTEAFF.

J is TRBJ1-1 and V is TRBV7-3; unclear D gene. The CDR3 consists of 13 residues. V lost 4 bases, J lost 5 bases, and 11 bases lay in between. Germline values: CDR1 SGHTA, CDR2 FQGTGA. Here the CDR3 DNA reads TGTGCCAGCAGCTCCCTAAAAGGGACTGAAGCTTTCTTT. It codes for CASSSLKGTEAFF.

V is TRBV2 and J is TRBJ2-7, with 11 positions matching TRBD2. The CDR3 sequence is 16 residues long. CDR1 and CDR2 from the germline V gene are SNHLY and FYNNEI. The V and J ends lost 7 bases and 0 bases, in that order; junction bases with no gene match: 8. CDR3 sequence reads: CASKPGLAGRSYEQYF. The CDR3 coding sequence is TGTGCCAGCAAACCTGGACTAGCGGGCCGCTCCTACGAGCAGTACTTC.

This clonotype was observed a few times. V is TRBV11-2 and J is TRBJ2-1; D is possibly TRBD2 (5 bases). CDR3 size: 17 residues. The V end was cut by 1 base, the J end by 0 bases, with 13 bases between. The germline V gene has CDR1 SGHAT and CDR2 FQNNGV. The CDR3 DNA follows: TGTGCCAGCAGCTTAGGTAGGGCCACTAGCTCCTACAATGAGCAGTTCTTC. This translates into CASSLGRATSSYNEQFF.

This clonotype showed up many times. The chain has TRBV3-1 and TRBJ2-3, with TRBD2 matching 10 bases. Germline lookup yields CDR1 LGHDT and CDR2 YNNKEL (reference sequence). CDR3 size: 15 residues. The V and J ends lost 2 bases and 6 bases, in that order; junction bases with no gene match: 5. CDR3 residues: CASSQLGLAEDTQYF. In DNA, the CDR3 is TGTGCCAGCAGCCAACTCGGACTAGCGGAGGATACGCAGTATTTT.

The J gene is TRBJ2-5, the V gene TRBV5-1; TRBD1 aligns across 10 bases. V was clipped by 7 bases and J by 1 base; unmatched bases: 7. The germline gives CDR1 SGHRS, CDR2 YFSETQ. The CDR3 length is 15 residues. DNA of the CDR3: TGCGCCAGCGGACCCGGGACAGGGGCCCAAGAGACCCAGTACTTC. As protein: CASGPGTGAQETQYF.

The rearrangement joins TRBV5-5 to TRBJ2-2; TRBD2 aligns across 11 bases. There are 17 residues in the CDR3. V was clipped by 4 bases and J by 7 bases; unmatched bases: 12. The germline V gene encodes CDR1 SGHKS and CDR2 YYEKEE (reference sequence). CDR3 sequence: CASSASGLAARGGELFF. The CDR3 region has the DNA TGTGCCAGCAGCGCCTCGGGACTAGCGGCAAGGGGCGGGGAGCTGTTTTTT.

This clonotype was seen a few times. This CDR3 is CASSPTRGQRKNIQYF. CDR3 nucleotides: TGTGCCAGCTCACCTACAAGAGGACAGCGCAAAAACATTCAGTACTTC. This chain links TRBV18 with TRBJ2-4, with D perhaps TRBD1 (6 bases). Trimming removed 3 bases from V and 3 bases from J, with 15 bases in between. Germline lookup yields CDR1 KGHSH and CDR2 LQKENI. CDR3 length: 16 amino acids.

V usage is TRBV27 and J usage is TRBJ1-3; possible D gene TRBD1, 5 bases. CDR3 length: 15 residues. The V end was cut by 6 bases, the J end by 3 bases, with 15 bases between. CDR1 MNHEY and CDR2 SMNVEV come from the germline V gene (reference sequence). The chain's CDR3 is CASRVEGLGGNTIYF. CDR3 nucleotides: TGTGCCAGCAGGGTCGAGGGGCTCGGTGGAAACACCATATATTTT.

The chain recombines TRBV10-3 with TRBJ2-7, with 7 bases identical to TRBD2. Germline V lookup: CDR1 ENHRY, CDR2 SYGVKD. Unmatched junction bases numbered 9, after V lost 3 bases and J lost 4 bases. The CDR3 runs to 15 residues. The CDR3 sequence is CAISEPASGPYEQYF. The CDR3 DNA reads TGTGCCATCAGTGAACCCGCTAGCGGACCTTACGAGCAGTACTTC.

V gene TRBV6-1 combines with J gene TRBJ2-3, with a possible D match to TRBD1 (6 bases). Germline V CDR1 and CDR2: MNHNS, SASEGT. Trimming pared 5 bases from V and 7 bases from J, leaving 16 bases between. The CDR3 has 14 residues. The CDR3 nucleotides are TGTGCCAGCAGTACCGGGACACTTGGCTATACGCAGTATTTT. Protein sequence: CASSTGTLGYTQYF.

This chain connects TRBV27 to TRBJ1-4; D is possibly TRBD1 (5 bases). CDR1 is MNHEY, CDR2 SMNVEV, per germline (reference sequence). This CDR3 contains 14 residues. Trimming took off 3 bases at V and 4 bases at J, with 9 bases between the two ends. CDR3 residues: CASSFRDSNEKLFF. DNA for the CDR3: TGTGCCAGCAGTTTCCGCGACAGTAATGAAAAACTGTTTTTT.

J is TRBJ2-3 and V is TRBV4-1; D unclear. This CDR3 contains 14 residues. V gave up 3 bases and J gave up 5 bases, with 12 bases separating them. Germline CDR1 is MGHRA and CDR2 is YSYEKL. CDR3 region: CASSQPLVKDTQYF. The CDR3 nucleotides are TGCGCCAGCAGCCAGCCCCTAGTCAAAGATACGCAGTATTTT.

The sample holds a few counts of this clonotype. This chain joins TRBV6-1 and TRBJ1-1; D not certain. CDR1 is MNHNS and CDR2 is SASEGT in the germline V gene. Trimming left V 5 bases short and J 1 base short, with 11 bases between. CDR3 length: 14 amino acids. Written as DNA, the CDR3 is TGTGCCAGCAGTTCCCACATACCGAACACTGAAGCTTTCTTT. It specifies CASSSHIPNTEAFF.

This chain connects TRBV6-1 to TRBJ2-7; D may be TRBD1 (6 bases). V was pared by 0 bases and J by 7 bases, with 16 bases between. Germline V gene data show CDR1 as MNHNS and CDR2 as SASEGT. This CDR3 is 15 amino acids long. CDR3 loop: CASSEAGGSLWEQYF. CDR3 sequence (DNA): TGTGCCAGCAGTGAAGCTGGGGGCAGCCTATGGGAGCAGTACTTC.

V usage is TRBV5-6 and J usage is TRBJ1-5; D gene uncertain. The CDR3 is made up of 17 amino acids. Germline V gives CDR1 SGHDT, CDR2 YYEEEE. The V end was cut by 1 base, the J end by 3 bases, with 17 bases between. The CDR3 region has the DNA TGTGCCAGCAGCTTGTGGGCAGGAGGAAATGACAATCAGCCCCAGCATTTT. This encodes CASSLWAGGNDNQPQHF.

The gene calls are TRBV30 and TRBJ2-3; TRBD2 is a possible D gene (6 bases). This CDR3 region has 12 residues. The V and J ends lost 3 bases and 4 bases respectively, with 8 bases between them. The germline V gene encodes CDR1 GTSNPN and CDR2 SVGIG (reference sequence). The CDR3 sequence: CAWRRDSDTQYF. CDR3 coding DNA: TGTGCCTGGAGGCGGGACTCAGATACGCAGTATTTT. Variable domain in full (rest from reference TRBV30 and TRBJ2-3): SQTIHQWPATLVQPVGSPLSLECTVEGTSNPNLYWYRQAAGRGLQLLFYSVGIGQISSEVPQNLSASRPQDRQFILSSKKLLLSDSGFYLCAWRRDSDTQYFGPGTRLTVL.

There are a few counts of this clonotype. The chain couples TRBV28 to TRBJ2-7, with 8 bases that match TRBD2. The ends lost 3 bases at V and 7 bases at J; junction bases unmatched: 2. CDR3 size: 12 residues. In germline, CDR1 is MDHEN, CDR2 SYDVKM. CDR3 sequence: CASSLGTREQYF. The DNA of the CDR3 is TGTGCCAGCAGTTTGGGGACTAGGGAGCAGTACTTC.

This clonotype has only a few counts. The junction differs from germline at one of its ends, possibly a read error. The chain employs TRBV11-2 and TRBJ2-7; 8 nucleotides align to TRBD1. The germline CDR1 and CDR2 sequences are SGHAT and FQNNGV. The CDR3 is made up of 14 amino acids. This CDR3 reads CASSIGQGTYEQCF. In nucleotides, the CDR3 is TGTGCCAGCAGCATCGGACAGGGAACCTACGAGCAGTGCTTC.

The chain recombines TRBV29-1 with TRBJ1-1; TRBD1 matches 9 bases. Germline V gene lookup returns CDR1 SQVTM and CDR2 ANQGSEA. CDR3 size: 12 residues. J gave up 7 bases and V 6 bases, and 6 bases lay outside the gene matches. Here the CDR3 reads CSVRDRVNEAFF. CDR3 DNA sequence: TGCAGCGTCCGGGACAGGGTGAATGAAGCTTTCTTT.

Note on this clonotype: A much larger clone is a single base away; this may be a read error. The chain employs TRBV12-3 or TRBV12-4 and TRBJ1-1; 9 nucleotides align to TRBD1. This CDR3 contains 17 residues. V lost 3 bases to trimming and J lost 1 base; unmatched junction nucleotides: 9. The CDR3, as DNA: TGTGCCAGCAGTTTCGGAGGACAGGGGTTTCGGAACACTGAAGCTTTCTTT. It codes for CASSFGGQGFRNTEAFF.

This clonotype was counted between two and nine times. V gene TRBV29-1 combines with J gene TRBJ2-5; no reliable D call. Trimming pared 4 bases from V and 1 base from J, leaving 10 bases between. This CDR3 contains 13 residues. Germline V gene sequence: CDR1 SQVTM, CDR2 ANQGSEA. In DNA form, the CDR3 reads TGCAGCGTTGGAAGAGGCGTCCAAGAGACCCAGTACTTC. Its translation: CSVGRGVQETQYF.

Turning to this clonotype: Since a much larger clone is just one base distant, this may be a read error. V is TRBV7-3 and J is TRBJ2-1, with TRBD2 matching over 8 bases. The CDR3 covers 15 residues. CDR1 SGHTA and CDR2 FQGTGA come from the germline V gene. The CDR3 loop is CVSSPAGLVIGEQFF. DNA for the CDR3: TGTGTCAGCAGCCCGGCGGGACTAGTTATCGGTGAGCAGTTCTTC.

The J gene is TRBJ2-7, the V gene TRBV27, with D unresolved. CDR1 is MNHEY and CDR2 is SMNVEV in the germline V gene (reference sequence). CDR3 size: 13 residues. V dropped 8 bases and J dropped 0 bases, with 11 bases sitting between them. The CDR3: CASGSLSSYEQYF. For the CDR3, the DNA is TGTGCCAGCGGCTCCCTCAGCTCCTACGAGCAGTACTTC.

This chain uses TRBV27 with TRBJ1-2; the match to TRBD1 covers 8 bases. The V segment lost 6 bases and the J segment 6 bases; nucleotides outside the gene matches: 15. This CDR3 is built from 16 residues. CDR1 is MNHEY and CDR2 is SMNVEV in the germline V gene (reference sequence). The CDR3 nucleotides read TGTGCCAGCAGCCACTCGACGCAAGGACAGGGCCATGGCTACACCTTC. It translates to CASSHSTQGQGHGYTF.

In its sample, this clonotype was seen many times. The rearrangement joins TRBV28 to TRBJ2-5; D tentatively fits TRBD1 or TRBD2 (5 bases each). Trimming cost V 4 bases and J 4 bases, with 13 bases left between them. Germline CDR1 is MDHEN and CDR2 is SYDVKM. CDR3 length: 14 residues. The CDR3 DNA follows: TGTGCCAGCAGTTGGGGCAGAGGGGTAGAGACCCAGTACTTC. Protein product: CASSWGRGVETQYF. The variable domain in full, completed from reference TRBV28 and TRBJ2-5, reads DVKVTQSSRYLVKRTGEKVFLECVQDMDHENMFWYRQDPGLGLRLIYFSYDVKMKEKGDIPEGYSVSREKKERFSLILESASTNQTSMYLCASSWGRGVETQYFGPGTRLLVL.

The V and J genes are TRBV4-1 and TRBJ2-5; possibly TRBD1 or TRBD2 for D (6 bases each). This CDR3 contains 14 residues. The ends were cut back, 8 bases at V and 5 bases at J, with 18 bases in the middle. Germline V lookup: CDR1 MGHRA, CDR2 YSYEKL. Here the CDR3 reads CASSQDYREETQYF. The CDR3 DNA reads as TGCGCCAGCTCTCAGGACTACAGGGAGGAGACCCAGTACTTC.

This clonotype has a count of ten or more. The rearrangement uses TRBV27 and TRBJ2-7, with D tentatively TRBD1 (6 bases). This CDR3 has 12 residues. Germline V gene lookup returns CDR1 MNHEY and CDR2 SMNVEV (reference sequence). V was trimmed by 6 bases and J by 3 bases, leaving 9 bases between them. The CDR3 DNA follows: TGTGCCAGCAGAGGACAGAGCTACGAGCAGTACTTC. It encodes CASRGQSYEQYF.

On this clonotype: One junction end disagrees with the germline gene, perhaps due to a read error. This chain links TRBV6-2 or TRBV6-3 with TRBJ2-7; TRBD1 is a possible D gene (6 bases). Germline CDR1 and CDR2: MNHEY and SVGEGT. This CDR3 is 13 amino acids long. CDR3 amino acids: CASGYLRTDEQYF. The CDR3 DNA reads as TGTGCCAGCGGTTACTTAAGGACAGACGAGCAGTACTTC.